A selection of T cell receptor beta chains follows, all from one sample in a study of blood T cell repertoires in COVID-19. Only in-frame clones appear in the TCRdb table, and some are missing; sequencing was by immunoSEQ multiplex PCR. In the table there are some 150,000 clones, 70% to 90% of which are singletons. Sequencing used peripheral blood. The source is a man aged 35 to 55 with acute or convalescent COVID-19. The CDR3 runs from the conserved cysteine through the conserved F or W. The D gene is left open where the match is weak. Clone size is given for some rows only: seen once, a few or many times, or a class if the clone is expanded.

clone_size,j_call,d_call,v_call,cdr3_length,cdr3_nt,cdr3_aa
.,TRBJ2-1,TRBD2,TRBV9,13,TGTGCCAGCAGCCCTTGGGGGGAGGGTGAGCAGTTCTTC,CASSPWGEGEQFF
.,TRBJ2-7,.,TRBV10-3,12,TGTGCCATCAGTGAAACTTACGAAGAGCAGTACTTC,CAISETYEEQYF
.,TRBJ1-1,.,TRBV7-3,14,TGTGCCAGCAGCCAATCCGGGGGAGGAACTGAAGCTTTCTTT,CASSQSGGGTEAFF
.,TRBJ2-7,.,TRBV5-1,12,TGCGCCAGCAGCAAGGACACCTACGAGCAGTACTTC,CASSKDTYEQYF
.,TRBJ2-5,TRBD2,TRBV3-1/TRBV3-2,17,TGTGCCAGCAGCCAAGACACCATCTCAGCGGGACAAGAGACCCAGTACTTC,CASSQDTISAGQETQYF
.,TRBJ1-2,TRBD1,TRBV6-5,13,TGTGCCAGCAGTTGGGACAGGGGGTATGGCTACACCTTC,CASSWDRGYGYTF
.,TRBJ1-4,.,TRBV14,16,TGTGCCAGCAGCCTTAGAAGTGGGCAGGGAATGGAAAAACTGTTTTTT,CASSLRSGQGMEKLFF
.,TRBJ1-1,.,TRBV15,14,TGTGCCACCAGCAGAGATGGGGCCAACACTGAAGCTTTCTTT,CATSRDGANTEAFF
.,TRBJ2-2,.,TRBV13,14,TGTGCCAGCAGCTTAGATCGCGCCACCGGGGAGCTGTTTTTT,CASSLDRATGELFF
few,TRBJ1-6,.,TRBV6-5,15,TGTGCCAGCAGACAGCTAAGCTCCTATAATTCACCCCTCCACTTT,CASRQLSSYNSPLHF
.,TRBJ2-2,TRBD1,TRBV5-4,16,TGTGCCAGCAGCCGTAGGGACAGTACGAACACCGGGGAGCTGTTTTTT,CASSRRDSTNTGELFF
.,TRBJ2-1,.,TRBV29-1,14,TGCAGCGTTCAAAGAGGTGGTGGAAACAATGAGCAGTTCTTC,CSVQRGGGNNEQFF
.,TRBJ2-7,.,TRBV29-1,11,TGCAGCGTTGGGCCCCTCTACGAGCAGTACTTC,CSVGPLYEQYF
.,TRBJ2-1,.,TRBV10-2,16,TGCGCCAGCAGTGTCGAGGGGGGGCCACTTTCCAATGAGCAGTTCTTC,CASSVEGGPLSNEQFF
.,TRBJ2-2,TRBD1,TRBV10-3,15,TGTGCCATCAGTGAATCCGGGACAGTAACCGGGGAGCTGTTTTTT,CAISESGTVTGELFF
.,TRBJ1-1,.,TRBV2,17,TGTGCCAGCATACAGGGCGCCCCCGGACAGATTAACACTGAAGCTTTCTTT,CASIQGAPGQINTEAFF
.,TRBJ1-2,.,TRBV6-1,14,TGTGCCAGCAGTGAAAGGACAGAGTCGGATGGCTACACCTTC,CASSERTESDGYTF
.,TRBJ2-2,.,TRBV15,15,TGTGCCACCAGCAGATTACTAGCCAACACCGGGGAGCTGTTTTTT,CATSRLLANTGELFF
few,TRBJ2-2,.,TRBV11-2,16,TGTGCCAGCAGATCAAGGTCAGGGTCGAACACCGGGGAGCTGTTTTTT,CASRSRSGSNTGELFF
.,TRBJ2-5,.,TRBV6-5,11,TGTGCCAGCAGCGCAATAGAGGCCCAGTACTTC,CASSAIEAQYF
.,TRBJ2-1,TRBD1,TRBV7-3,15,TGTGCCAGCAGCTTAAAGGGACAGTCTTACAATGAGCAGTTCTTC,CASSLKGQSYNEQFF
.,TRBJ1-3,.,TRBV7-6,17,TGTGCCAGCAGCCTTTTCCCCCCCCCTTCCTCTGGAAACACCATATATTTT,CASSLFPPPSSGNTIYF
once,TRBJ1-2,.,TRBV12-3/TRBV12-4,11,TGTGCCAGCAGCAAAGCCTATGGCTACACCTTC,CASSKAYGYTF
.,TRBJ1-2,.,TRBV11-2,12,TGTGCCAGCAGCTACTCCCTCGAGGGCTACACCTTC,CASSYSLEGYTF
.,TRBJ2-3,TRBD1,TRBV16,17,TGTGCCAGCAGCCAATCGGGGGCCCGACAGGGTACAGATACGCAGTATTTT,CASSQSGARQGTDTQYF
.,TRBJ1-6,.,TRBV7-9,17,TGTGCCAGCAGCACCCCCGGGGGTGCCGCGTATAATTCACCCCTCCACTTT,CASSTPGGAAYNSPLHF
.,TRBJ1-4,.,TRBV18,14,TGTGCCAGCTCCAGGACAGATCTTAATGAAAAACTGTTTTTT,CASSRTDLNEKLFF
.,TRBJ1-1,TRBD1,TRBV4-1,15,TGCGCCAGCAGCCACGCAGACAGGGTCCTGACTGAAGCTTTCTTT,CASSHADRVLTEAFF
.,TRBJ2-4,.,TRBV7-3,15,TGTGCCAGCATGTTGCGGGGTGGGGCCAAAAACATTCAGTACTTC,CASMLRGGAKNIQYF
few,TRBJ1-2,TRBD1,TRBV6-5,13,TGTGCCAGCACCCGCACAGGGGATTCCGGCTACACCTTC,CASTRTGDSGYTF
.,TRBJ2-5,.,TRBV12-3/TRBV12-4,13,TGTGCCAGCAGTTTGACGGGGGTCGAGACCCAGTACTTC,CASSLTGVETQYF
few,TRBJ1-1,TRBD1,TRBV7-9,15,TGTGCCAGCAGCTTATCCCGGGACAGGGGAACTGAAGCTTTCTTT,CASSLSRDRGTEAFF
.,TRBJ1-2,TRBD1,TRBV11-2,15,TGTGCCAGCAGCACGCCAACAGGGGGCAACTATGGCTACACCTTC,CASSTPTGGNYGYTF
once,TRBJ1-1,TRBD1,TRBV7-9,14,TGTGCCAGCAGCCTGACAGGGTATAACACTGAAGCTTTCTTT,CASSLTGYNTEAFF
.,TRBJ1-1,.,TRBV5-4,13,TGTGCCAGCAGCCGCGGGCAGAACACTGAAGCTTTCTTT,CASSRGQNTEAFF
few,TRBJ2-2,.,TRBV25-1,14,TGTGCCAGCAGTGATCGGTGGGAGACCGGGGAGCTGTTTTTT,CASSDRWETGELFF
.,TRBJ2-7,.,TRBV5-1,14,TGCGCCAGCAGCTTGGGAGGGGGAGGGTCCGAGCAGTACTTC,CASSLGGGGSEQYF
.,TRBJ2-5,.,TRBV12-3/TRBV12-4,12,TGTGCCAGCAGTTTATGGAGGGAGACCCAGTACTTC,CASSLWRETQYF
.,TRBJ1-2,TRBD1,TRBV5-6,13,TGTGCCAGCAGATCACAGGGGGCGCTCGGCTACACCTTC,CASRSQGALGYTF
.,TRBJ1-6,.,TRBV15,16,TGTGCCACCAGCGGATACCGGGAGGCCTATAATTCACCCCTCCACTTT,CATSGYREAYNSPLHF